The 2 T cell receptor beta chains reported below all come from one sample, sequenced in a study of control samples from healthy donors and cancer patients. Assay used: immunoSEQ multiplex PCR; TCRdb lists only in-frame clones, some missing. The sample contains roughly 70,000 clones, 85% to 95% of which appear only once. Sequenced: blood. The receptor source for this set is a woman under 40 in good health.

This clone was recorded once. J is TRBJ1-1 and V is TRBV2; D gene unclear. With 4 bases removed from V and 5 bases from J, the gap between germline ends came to 5 bases. From germline, CDR1 is SNHLY and CDR2 FYNNEI. CDR3 length: 11 amino acids. As DNA, the CDR3 is TGTGCCAGCAGTGTGGTGACTGAAGCTTTCTTT. This codes for CASSVVTEAFF.

The V call is TRBV3-1 (or the pseudogene TRBV3-2), the J call TRBJ2-1; tentatively, D is TRBD1 or TRBD2 (5 bases each). The V end lost 1 base, the J end lost 6 bases, and 16 bases lay between the germline ends. The CDR3 has 16 amino acids. Germline CDR1 is LGHDT and CDR2 is YNNKEL (reference sequence). The CDR3 bases are TGTGCCAGCAGCCAAGCCAGGGACCCGGTTTTCAATGAGCAGTTCTTC. This sequence encodes CASSQARDPVFNEQFF.